The 17 T cell receptor beta chains in this list originate from one sample, sequenced in a study of memory CD4+ T cells and cytomegalovirus serostatus. The sort gate was single viable CD3+CD4+CD8-CD45RO+ cells for memory CD4+ T cells. The table came from immunoSEQ multiplex PCR; TCRdb's copy has only in-frame clones and leaves some out. The sample has tens of thousands of clones, 70% to 85% seen once. Material: memory CD4+ T cells from blood. The origin of the receptors is an adult in good health and CMV-seropositive.

This chain joins TRBV30 and TRBJ2-5, with 11 nucleotides matching TRBD2. Losses at the gene ends were 7 bases for V and 3 bases for J; bases not matched to a gene: 10. CDR1 is GTSNPN, CDR2 SVGIG, per germline (reference sequence). There are 15 residues in the CDR3. CDR3: CASTEASGRKETQYF. The CDR3 region has the DNA TGTGCCTCCACCGAGGCTAGCGGGAGGAAAGAGACCCAGTACTTC.

The chain links TRBV6-6 to TRBJ2-5; the D gene could be TRBD1 or TRBD2 (5 bases each). Trimming shortened V by 11 bases and J by 4 bases, and 17 bases separated the two germline ends. CDR3 length: 13 amino acids. CDR1 is MNHNY and CDR2 is SVGAGI in the germline V gene (reference sequence). CDR3: CAGARGAGETQYF. CDR3 nucleotides: TGTGCCGGCGCCCGAGGGGCGGGAGAGACCCAGTACTTC.

The V and J genes are TRBV28 and TRBJ1-2, with D uncertain. The V gene lost 2 bases and the J gene lost 9 bases, with 10 bases spanning the gap. Germline V gene sequence: CDR1 MDHEN, CDR2 SYDVKM. The CDR3 is 12 residues long. DNA of the CDR3: TGTGCCAGCAGTTTACGACAAACGCGCTACACCTTC. This translates into CASSLRQTRYTF.

This rearrangement joins TRBV18 to TRBJ2-1; 11 nucleotides match TRBD1. The CDR3 loop spans 16 amino acids. The germline CDR1 and CDR2 sequences are KGHSH and LQKENI. V lost 0 bases to trimming and J lost 8 bases; unmatched junction nucleotides: 6. CDR3 nucleotide sequence: TGTGCCAGCTCACCACCCGGGACAGGGGGATTACATGAGCAGTTCTTC. Its translation: CASSPPGTGGLHEQFF.

The chain combines TRBV14 with TRBJ2-1; D remains ambiguous. This CDR3 contains 14 residues. Germline-derived CDR1 and CDR2 are SGHDN and FVKESK. V gave up 1 base and J gave up 12 bases, with 16 bases separating them. The CDR3 here is CASSQVYGPTSQFF. The CDR3 nucleotides read TGTGCCAGCAGCCAAGTTTATGGCCCAACCTCGCAGTTCTTC.

The CDR3 sequence is CASSLVQNTEAFF. CDR3 bases: TGTGCCAGCAGCTTAGTGCAGAACACTGAAGCTTTCTTT. The chain employs TRBV7-8 and TRBJ1-1; the D is unclear. V lost 1 base and J 1 base, leaving 4 bases between the germline ends. Germline CDR1 is SGHVS and CDR2 is FQNEAQ. The CDR3 is 13 residues long.

To note about this clone: Other DNA sequences in this sample translate to the same CDR3. The chain combines TRBV29-1 with TRBJ2-7, with D tentatively TRBD1 (6 bases). Germline-derived CDR1 and CDR2 are SQVTM and ANQGSEA. The CDR3 covers 15 residues. V lost 1 base and J 0 bases, leaving 13 bases between the germline ends. The CDR3 DNA follows: TGCAGCGTTGAAGTAAATCGGGACAACTCCTACGAGCAGTACTTC. It translates to CSVEVNRDNSYEQYF.

The V and J genes are TRBV5-1 and TRBJ2-5; 7 bases fit TRBD2. Looked up from germline, CDR1 is SGHRS and CDR2 is YFSETQ. Losses at the gene ends were 7 bases for V and 1 base for J; bases not matched to a gene: 13. CDR3 length equals 16 residues. The CDR3 is CASQTSLGLGQETQYF. CDR3 DNA: TGCGCCAGCCAGACTAGCTTGGGGTTGGGCCAAGAGACCCAGTACTTC.

The V call is TRBV2, the J call TRBJ2-5; the D gene is possibly TRBD1 (6 bases). Per the germline V gene, CDR1 is SNHLY and CDR2 is FYNNEI. This CDR3 is built from 14 residues. V was shortened by 5 bases and J by 0 bases, with 10 bases between the two germline ends. The CDR3 DNA is TGTGCCAGCAGTCCTACAGGGTACCAAGAGACCCAGTACTTC. Its protein product is CASSPTGYQETQYF. Full variable domain (remainder filled in from reference TRBV2 and TRBJ2-5): EPEVTQTPSHQVTQMGQEVILRCVPISNHLYFYWYRQILGQKVEFLVSFYNNEISEKSEIFDDQFSVERPDGSNFTLKIRSTKLEDSAMYFCASSPTGYQETQYFGPGTRLLVL.

The chain combines TRBV2 with TRBJ2-7; TRBD2 is a possible D gene (5 bases). Deletions cut 5 bases from V and 6 bases from J, with 11 bases between. CDR1 and CDR2 from the germline V gene are SNHLY and FYNNEI. This CDR3 is 12 amino acids long. Here the CDR3 DNA reads TGTGCCAGCAGTTATAGCGCCGCCGAGCAGTACGTC. This gives the protein CASSYSAAEQYV.

This chain links TRBV9 with TRBJ1-1; 8 bases map to TRBD1. Germline CDR1 reads SGDLS; CDR2 reads YYNGEE. V dropped 0 bases and J dropped 3; count of bases not matched to a gene: 7. The CDR3 consists of 16 residues. CDR3 sequence reads: CASSVGGYRGDTEAFF. The CDR3 DNA follows: TGTGCCAGCAGCGTAGGCGGCTACAGGGGGGACACTGAAGCTTTCTTT.

The V call is TRBV2, the J call TRBJ2-2; a weak D match, TRBD1 (5 bases). Germline assignment: CDR1 SNHLY and CDR2 FYNNEI. The CDR3 loop spans 14 amino acids. V gave up 6 bases and J gave up 2 bases, with 10 bases separating them. Here the CDR3 DNA reads TGTGCCAGCAGCCAAGGACACAACACCGGGGAGCTGTTTTTT. Translation gives CASSQGHNTGELFF.

The chain joins TRBV7-9 to TRBJ2-5; D is tentatively TRBD1 or TRBD2 (6 bases each). Germline values: CDR1 SEHNR, CDR2 FQNEAQ (reference sequence). This CDR3 is 14 amino acids long. Trimming removed 5 bases from V and 5 bases from J, with 15 bases in between. The CDR3 protein is CASSDLGGSETQYF. CDR3 DNA sequence: TGTGCCAGCAGCGACTTAGGGGGGTCCGAGACCCAGTACTTC.

This chain links TRBV19 with TRBJ1-1; D perhaps matches TRBD1 (5 bases). CDR1 and CDR2 from the germline V gene are LNHDA and SQIVND (reference sequence). The V gene lost 6 bases and the J gene lost 0 bases, with 14 bases spanning the gap. This CDR3 is 15 amino acids long. CDR3 coding DNA: TGTGCCAGTAGGGGGGTGGGCCAGGTGAACACTGAAGCTTTCTTT. Its translation: CASRGVGQVNTEAFF.

The rearrangement joins TRBV5-4 to TRBJ2-7, with D uncertain. V lost 0 bases and J 7 bases, leaving 11 bases between the germline ends. This CDR3 spans 13 amino acids. Germline V gives CDR1 SGHNT, CDR2 YYREEE (reference sequence). The CDR3, as DNA: TGTGCCAGCAGCTTGGGAGCTTTTGGGGAGCAGTACGTC. Residues: CASSLGAFGEQYV.

The chain links TRBV28 to TRBJ2-3; D uncertain. The V gene's germline CDR1 is MDHEN and CDR2 SYDVKM. V gave up 5 bases and J gave up 0 bases, with 6 bases separating them. The CDR3 length is 13 residues. In nucleotides, the CDR3 is TGTGCCAGCAGTCTCAGTAGCACAGATACGCAGTATTTT. Its translation is CASSLSSTDTQYF.

The chain recombines TRBV5-1 with TRBJ1-5, with 7 bases that match TRBD1. In germline, CDR1 is SGHRS, CDR2 YFSETQ. The CDR3 sequence is 14 residues long. Trimming took 2 bases from V and 5 from J; bases not matched to a gene: 4. CDR3 coding DNA: TGCGCCAGCAGCTTCAGGGGGGGAGATCAGCCCCAGCATTTT. Translated: CASSFRGGDQPQHF.